One TCR beta chain is described in this entry. The sample is drawn from a study of blood T cells in healthy people across ages. The CDR3 sequence is 12 residues long. V shed 2 bases and J shed 8 bases, with 7 bases lying between them. Germline CDR1 is MNHNS and CDR2 is SASEGT. Primed by a sample-barcoded 5' primer and a J-beta primer mix, a second PCR proceeded for about 6 to 11 cycles. TCRdb independently ran MiXCR on the 5' RACE reads; one entry per CDR3 protein. The sample carries 850,000 to 1,300,000 distinct CDR3 sequences, 35% to 50% recorded once. Sequencing used blood. The origin of this receptor is a woman aged 60 to 75 in good health. The V call is TRBV6-1, the J call TRBJ2-1; D remains unclear. The CDR3 reads CASSEFGHEQFF. The DNA of the CDR3 is TGTGCCAGCAGTGAATTCGGTCATGAGCAGTTCTTC.